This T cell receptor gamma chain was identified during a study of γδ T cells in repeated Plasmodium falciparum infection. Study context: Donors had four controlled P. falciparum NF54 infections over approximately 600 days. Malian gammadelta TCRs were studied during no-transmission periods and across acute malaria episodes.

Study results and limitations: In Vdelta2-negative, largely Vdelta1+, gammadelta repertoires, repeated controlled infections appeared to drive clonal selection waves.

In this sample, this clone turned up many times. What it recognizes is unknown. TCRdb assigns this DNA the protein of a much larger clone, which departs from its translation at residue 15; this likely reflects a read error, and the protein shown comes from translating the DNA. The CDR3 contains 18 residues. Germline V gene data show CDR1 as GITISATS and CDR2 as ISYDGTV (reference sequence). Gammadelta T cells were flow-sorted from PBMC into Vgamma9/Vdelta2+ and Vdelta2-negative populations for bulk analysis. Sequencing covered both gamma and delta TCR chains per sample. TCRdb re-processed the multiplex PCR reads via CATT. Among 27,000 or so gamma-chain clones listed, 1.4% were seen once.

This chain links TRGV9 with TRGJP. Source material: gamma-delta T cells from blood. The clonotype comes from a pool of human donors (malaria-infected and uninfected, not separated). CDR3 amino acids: CALWEVQSTSLGKKVKVF. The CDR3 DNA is TGTGCCTTGTGGGAGGTGCAGTCTACGAGTTTGGGCAAAAAAGTCAAGGTATTT.